This passage covers 16 T cell receptor beta chains from one sample sequenced in a study of breast tumors, draining lymph nodes, adjacent tissues. TCRdb reprocessed the multiplex PCR reads with MiXCR, giving one entry per CDR3 protein. The repertoire consists of more than 20,000 distinct CDR3 sequences, with around 25% occurring once and the leading ten covering approximately 12%. Sequenced input: breast tumor tissue. The receptors originated from a female donor with breast cancer. Some clones in this sample may be carry-over from other donors' samples.

A remark on this clonotype: This sequence may be a read error, since a much larger clone differs from it by one base. This rearrangement joins TRBV27 to TRBJ2-5; a weak D match, TRBD2 (5 bases). The CDR3 has 13 residues. CDR1 MNHEY and CDR2 SMNVEV come from the germline V gene (reference sequence). The CDR3 region is CASSRTRSETQCF. The CDR3 bases are TGTGCCAGCAGTCGGACTCGGTCGGAGACCCAGTGCTTC.

Ten or more counts support this clonotype. The chain combines TRBV19 with TRBJ2-6, with D maybe TRBD2 (7 bases). V lost 5 bases and J 0 bases, leaving 23 bases between the germline ends. The length of the CDR3 is 20 residues. Germline lookup yields CDR1 LNHDA and CDR2 SQIVND (reference sequence). CDR3 in amino acids: CASSPIGGGASFSGANVLTF. As DNA, the CDR3 is TGTGCCAGTAGTCCGATAGGGGGGGGCGCCTCCTTCTCTGGGGCCAACGTCCTGACTTTC.

This rearrangement joins TRBV7-2 to TRBJ2-1; tentatively, D is TRBD2 (5 bases). From germline, CDR1 is SGHTA and CDR2 FQGNSA. Trimming took off 5 bases at V and 6 bases at J, with 20 bases between the two ends. This CDR3 spans 16 amino acids. The DNA for the CDR3 is TGTGCCAGCAGCAACCCCCAGACTAACGGGTTCAATGAGCAGTTCTTC. Its protein is CASSNPQTNGFNEQFF.

This clonotype was found many times. V and J are TRBV12-3 or TRBV12-4 and TRBJ2-5; 12 nucleotides match TRBD2. CDR3 length equals 15 residues. The ends lost 4 bases at V and 9 bases at J; junction bases unmatched: 9. CDR3 protein: CASSSGSRTSGAQYF. In DNA, the CDR3 is TGTGCCAGCAGTTCGGGATCGAGGACTAGCGGGGCCCAGTACTTC.

In this sample, this clonotype turned up many times. The V gene is TRBV5-6, the J gene TRBJ1-5; TRBD1 aligns across 7 bases. The V and J ends lost 3 bases and 0 bases, in that order; junction bases with no gene match: 6. CDR1 SGHDT and CDR2 YYEEEE come from the germline V gene. The CDR3 contains 16 residues. The CDR3 bases are TGTGCCAGCAGCTCTACAGGGGTCTATAGCAATCAGCCCCAGCATTTT. Protein sequence: CASSSTGVYSNQPQHF.

This clonotype showed up just a few times. The chain joins TRBV30 to TRBJ2-1, with 7 positions matching TRBD2. Germline V lookup: CDR1 GTSNPN, CDR2 SVGIG (reference sequence). V lost 2 bases and J lost 4; bases outside the gene matches: 11. The CDR3 totals 16 residues. The CDR3 protein is CAWSTRSGLKYNEQFF. CDR3 sequence (DNA): TGTGCCTGGAGTACCCGCTCGGGACTAAAGTACAATGAGCAGTTCTTC.

This clonotype was counted many times. This chain connects TRBV6-5 to TRBJ2-5; maybe TRBD1 (5 bases). This CDR3 spans 14 amino acids. Trimming cost V 2 bases and J 1 base, with 8 bases left between them. CDR1 is MNHEY, CDR2 SVGAGI, per germline. The CDR3 spells CASSYGDSQETQYF. CDR3 DNA sequence: TGTGCCAGCAGTTACGGTGACAGCCAAGAGACCCAGTACTTC.

At least ten counts were recorded for this clonotype. The rearrangement links TRBV7-9 to TRBJ1-2, with TRBD1 matching 10 bases. Germline CDR1 and CDR2: SEHNR and FQNEAQ (reference sequence). CDR3 length: 17 amino acids. The ends lost 7 bases at V and 8 bases at J; junction bases unmatched: 19. The chain's CDR3 is CASTILRDRGRDAGYTF. For the CDR3, the DNA is TGTGCCAGCACCATACTCCGGGACAGGGGACGGGACGCGGGCTACACCTTC.

This clonotype has at least ten counts. The rearrangement joins TRBV5-1 to TRBJ2-7, with D unresolved. Per germline, CDR1 SGHRS and CDR2 YFSETQ. This CDR3 is 15 amino acids long. Trimming pared 6 bases from V and 0 bases from J, leaving 16 bases between. The CDR3 region has the DNA TGCGCCAGCACCCGAGACCGGGTGACCTCCTACGAGCAGTACTTC. Residues: CASTRDRVTSYEQYF. Based on the CDR3 plus reference TRBV5-1 and TRBJ2-7, the full variable domain is KAGVTQTPRYLIKTRGQQVTLSCSPISGHRSVSWYQQTPGQGLQFLFEYFSETQRNKGNFPGRFSGRQFSNSRSEMNVSTLELGDSALYLCASTRDRVTSYEQYFGPGTRLTVT.

This clonotype was recorded many times. The chain joins TRBV5-1 to TRBJ2-1, with TRBD2 identical over 13 bases. This CDR3 spans 17 amino acids. Germline CDR1 and CDR2: SGHRS and YFSETQ. Trimming took 0 bases from V and 5 from J; bases not matched to a gene: 5. CDR3 residues: CASSLALGTSGNNEQFF. CDR3 DNA sequence: TGCGCCAGCAGCTTGGCCCTCGGGACTAGCGGGAACAATGAGCAGTTCTTC.

Notes on this clonotype: The junction and the germline gene differ at one end; a read error may be behind it. The chain employs TRBV28 and TRBJ2-7; D tentatively reads TRBD1 or TRBD2 (5 bases each). The germline V gene encodes CDR1 MDHEN and CDR2 SYDVKM. The CDR3 has 14 amino acids. The CDR3 nucleotides are TGTGCCAGCAGCCCCCCCCGCCGGGGCTTGGAGCAGTGCTTC. Amino acids: CASSPPRRGLEQCF.

In its sample, this clonotype was seen many times. The chain employs TRBV20-1 and TRBJ2-1; TRBD1 agrees at 11 bases. There are 13 residues in the CDR3. Losses at the gene ends were 6 bases for V and 7 bases for J; bases not matched to a gene: 5. Germline V gene sequence: CDR1 DFQATT, CDR2 SNEGSKA (reference sequence). The CDR3 sequence is CSADRGLRNEQFF. In nucleotides, the CDR3 is TGCAGTGCGGACAGGGGGCTGCGGAATGAGCAGTTCTTC.

The chain employs TRBV5-6 and TRBJ2-5; 11 nucleotides line up with TRBD2. The germline gives CDR1 SGHDT, CDR2 YYEEEE. V gave up 0 bases and J gave up 5 bases; unmatched junction bases: 6. The CDR3 is made up of 16 amino acids. DNA for the CDR3: TGTGCCAGCAGCTTGGTAGCGGGAGGGCGGTATGAGACCCAGTACTTC. Translation gives CASSLVAGGRYETQYF.

This clonotype appeared many times. The chain combines TRBV19 with TRBJ2-2, with D perhaps matching TRBD2 (5 bases). CDR3 size: 16 residues. Germline V gene data show CDR1 as LNHDA and CDR2 as SQIVND (reference sequence). Trimming shortened V by 7 bases and J by 0 bases, and 15 bases separated the two germline ends. Written as DNA, the CDR3 is TGTGCCAGTACCCCCGTCGGGATTGCGAACACCGGGGAGCTGTTTTTT. Protein product: CASTPVGIANTGELFF.

This clonotype was recorded many times. The chain joins TRBV27 to TRBJ2-1; 12 nucleotides match TRBD2. The CDR3 length is 14 residues. The germline V gene has CDR1 MNHEY and CDR2 SMNVEV (reference sequence). V lost 8 bases and J lost 6; bases outside the gene matches: 5. The CDR3 is CASLQTSGGNEQFF. In DNA form, the CDR3 reads TGTGCCAGCCTCCAGACTAGCGGGGGCAATGAGCAGTTCTTC.

This clonotype was recorded a few times. V and J are TRBV5-6 and TRBJ1-1; no clear D gene. The CDR3 has 11 amino acids. The germline V gene has CDR1 SGHDT and CDR2 YYEEEE. V gave up 3 bases and J gave up 2 bases, with 2 bases separating them. CDR3: CASSSNTEAFF. The CDR3 DNA reads TGTGCCAGCAGCTCTAACACTGAAGCTTTCTTT.